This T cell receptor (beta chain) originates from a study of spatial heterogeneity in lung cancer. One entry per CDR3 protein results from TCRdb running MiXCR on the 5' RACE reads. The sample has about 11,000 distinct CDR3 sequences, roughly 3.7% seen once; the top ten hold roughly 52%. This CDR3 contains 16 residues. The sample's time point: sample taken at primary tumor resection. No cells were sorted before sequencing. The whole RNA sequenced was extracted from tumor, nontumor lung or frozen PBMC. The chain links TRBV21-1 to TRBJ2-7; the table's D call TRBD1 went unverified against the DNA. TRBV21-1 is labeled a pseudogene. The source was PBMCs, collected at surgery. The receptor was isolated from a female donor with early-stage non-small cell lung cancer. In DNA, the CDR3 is TGTGCCAGCATAAACCCCCAGGGGGGGAGGGCCTACGAGCAGTACTTC. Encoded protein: CASINPQGGRAYEQYF.